This note documents a single T cell receptor (beta chain) sequence. The antigen this receptor binds is unknown. Base qualities are not recorded, but no much larger clone differs from it by a single base. Peripheral blood CD8+ and CD4+ T cells from healthy donors, Susac syndrome patients and multiple sclerosis patients were profiled using high-throughput TCR beta sequencing. The Susac syndrome patients fulfilled recently defined diagnostic criteria for either definite or probable disease. Bulk CD8+ and CD4+ T cells were purified by magnetic negative isolation, whereas CD8+ TEMRA cells were enriched by FACS. Blood was collected in EDTA tubes and processed within 24 hours, with PBMCs isolated through density gradient centrifugation. PBMCs intended for TCR sequencing were cryopreserved in liquid nitrogen and were subsequently thawed in a 37 degrees C water bath. The sorted or isolated CD4+, CD8+ and CD8+ TEMRA cells had a purity of 90% or higher.

These data come from a study of CD8 T cells in Susac syndrome (dated by TCRdb to about 2019). Background for the entire study: Of the Susac syndrome patients who were sequenced, under ten were in clinical remission while five or six had clinically active disease. At blood withdrawal, Susac syndrome patients were either therapy-naive, taking corticosteroids (in some cases with IVIg as well), or taking IVIg alone. Whether CD8+ T cell activation and differentiation in Susac syndrome was antigen driven was tested using repertoire sequencing.

RNA was extracted using the RNeasy kit, and about 0.45 to 1 ug of the RNA was reverse transcribed with random hexamers. TCR beta CDR3 regions were amplified with the immunoSEQ multiplex PCR assay covering 54 Vbeta and 13 Jbeta segments. To correct PCR amplification bias, a synthetic template baseline was used for both primer optimization and computational correction. The source study handled its data this way. Reads were assigned to V, D and J genes according to IMGT and analyzed in immunoSEQ Analyzer, with only productive sequences retained. To calculate clonality, Shannon entropy was normalized by log2 of the number of productive unique sequences and then subtracted from one. For each patient and control, public and private clones were evaluated among the 100 most prevalent clones. A clone was defined as Susac-specific if it was absent from the healthy and MS cohorts, from around 960 published viral clones and from other ImmuneACCESS disease sequences. In TCRdb, the public reads were trimmed at Q25 with fastp and aligned with MiXCR, with productive beta chains retained. Rows are unified per CDR3 protein, each entry keeping the most common DNA and genes. The V and J calls and clone size come from TCRdb's table, not from the authors' own analysis. A total of about 150,000 distinct CDR3 sequences appear in this sample, approximately 95% of them only once. The ten largest clones add up to roughly 0.08% of the sample.

Here is what the overall study found, with its caveats: The CD4+ T cell repertoire of patients with Susac syndrome showed no detectable clonal expansion. The number of individuals in the TCR sequencing and HLA analysis was acknowledged as relatively small.

For this chain, trimming is 5 bases at the V end and 6 bases at the J end, and the number of junction bases without a gene match is 4. The germline V gene sets CDR1 to MDHEN and CDR2 to SYDVKM. From the cysteine up to the phenylalanine, the CDR3 has a length of 12 residues. Just CDR3 DNA is preserved here, 36 bases in frame from base 1. The receptor was derived from a human donor with Susac syndrome. The sequenced sample was CD4+ T cells from PBMCs. The V and J genes are TRBV28 and TRBJ2-7, with TRBD1 identical over 7 junction bases. The CDR3 amino acid sequence is: CASSPYRGEQYF. DNA sequence: TGTGCCAGCAGTCCCTACAGGGGCGAGCAGTACTTC.